This TCR beta chain originates from a study of long-term antiretroviral therapy in people with HIV. Across the whole study: Earliest sampling preceded the 2015 immediate-ART recommendation by about a decade.

The CDR3 is 12 amino acids. The ends were cut back, 7 bases at V and 2 bases at J, with 6 bases in the middle. CDR1 is MNHEY, CDR2 SMNVEV, per germline (reference sequence). Findings and caveats of the study: Once patients were on ART, diversity went higher but still fell short of transplant donor controls.

Everyone in the study who had HIV was treated in the United States. Researchers report immunoSEQ v3.0 was run at survey level. Per-sample targets for sequencing were roughly 35,000-50,000 T-cell genomes. Data came from immunoSEQ multiplex PCR; TCRdb stores just in-frame clones and leaves some out. The sample holds 20,000 to 25,000 clones, 76% seen once. For this clone: Antigen unknown.

The gene calls are TRBV27 and TRBJ1-5, with no clear D. Sample: unsorted PBMCs, taken 0.5 years after starting antiretroviral therapy. This TCR derives from a woman between 35 and 50 years old with HIV. Here the CDR3 DNA reads TGTGCCAGCAAAGATGGCAATCAGCCCCAGCATTTT. Its protein product is CASKDGNQPQHF.